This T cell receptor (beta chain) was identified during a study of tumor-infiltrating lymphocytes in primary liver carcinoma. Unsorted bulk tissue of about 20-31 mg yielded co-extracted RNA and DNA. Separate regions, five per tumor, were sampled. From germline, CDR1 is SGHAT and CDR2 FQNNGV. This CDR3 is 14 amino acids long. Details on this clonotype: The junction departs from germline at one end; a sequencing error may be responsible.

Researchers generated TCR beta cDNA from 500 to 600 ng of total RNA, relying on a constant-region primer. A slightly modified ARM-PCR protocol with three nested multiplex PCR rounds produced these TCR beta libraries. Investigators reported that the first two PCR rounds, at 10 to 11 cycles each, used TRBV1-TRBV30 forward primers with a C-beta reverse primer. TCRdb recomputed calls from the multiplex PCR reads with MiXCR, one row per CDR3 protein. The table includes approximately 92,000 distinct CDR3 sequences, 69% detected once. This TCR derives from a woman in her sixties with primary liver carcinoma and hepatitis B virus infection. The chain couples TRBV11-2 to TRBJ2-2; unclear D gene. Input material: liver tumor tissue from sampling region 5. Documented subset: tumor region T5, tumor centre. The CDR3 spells CAGSLGPNAGELFF. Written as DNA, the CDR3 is TGTGCCGGCAGCTTAGGGCCGAACGCCGGGGAGCTGTTTTTT.